The rows below give T cell receptor beta chains drawn from one sample of a study of lymphopenia after photon versus proton radiotherapy. Libraries were prepared by immunoSEQ multiplex PCR; TCRdb keeps only in-frame clonotypes and omits some of them. This table holds under 30,000 clones, about 91% found once. Source: peripheral blood, taken from a patient treated with proton-based radiotherapy. The receptor source for this set is a woman in her sixties or seventies with cholangiocarcinoma. Some clones in this sample may be carry-over from other donors' samples. Both conserved end residues are part of each CDR3. The D gene is left open where the match is weak. Only some rows state a clone size, as once, few, many or a class for expanded clones.

TRBJ1-5 | - | TRBV19 | - | TGTGCCAGTAGTATAATTGGGGTCGGCAATCAGCCCCAGCATTTT | CASSIIGVGNQPQHF
TRBJ1-1 | - | TRBV19 | - | TGTGCCAGTAGTATTCGGAGTGGGGTGTGGACTGAAGCTTTCTTT | CASSIRSGVWTEAFF
TRBJ1-1 | - | TRBV7-2 | - | TGTGCCCAGGCCACGGGGTCGGGCACTGAAGCTTTCTTT | CAQATGSGTEAFF
TRBJ1-2 | TRBD1 | TRBV5-1 | - | TGCGCCAGCAGCAAAACCGGGACAGGGAGCTATGGCTACACCTTC | CASSKTGTGSYGYTF
TRBJ1-1 | - | TRBV30 | - | TGTGCCTGGACACCCGGGGGCAGACTAAACACTGAAGCTTTCTTT | CAWTPGGRLNTEAFF
TRBJ1-3 | - | TRBV6-1 | - | TGTGCCAGCAGTGAAGCGGGAGGGGGGGACACCATATATTTT | CASSEAGGGDTIYF
TRBJ1-2 | - | TRBV7-2 | - | TGTGCCAGCAGCTTGCAGGGGTCTGGCTACACCTTC | CASSLQGSGYTF
TRBJ2-1 | - | TRBV6-4 | - | TGTGCCAGCAGTGACTCTGGACTAAGTACAATGAAGCAGTTCTTC | CASSDSGLSTMKQFF
TRBJ1-1 | - | TRBV11-1 | - | TGTGCCAGCAGCTCCCGACTCGGAGATGAAGCTTTCTTT | CASSSRLGDEAFF
TRBJ2-3 | TRBD2 | TRBV18 | - | TGTGCCAGCTCTCAATCCAAGCGGGAGGGCCGGAACACAGATACGCAGTATTTT | CASSQSKREGRNTDTQYF
TRBJ1-2 | - | TRBV28 | - | TGTGCCAGCAGTTTCTCGGGCGCCATATCCGGCTACACCTTC | CASSFSGAISGYTF
TRBJ1-1 | TRBD1 | TRBV7-8 | - | TGTGCCAGCAGCCTAGGATTAAGACAGGGGAGAATTTACACTGAAGCTTTCTTT | CASSLGLRQGRIYTEAFF
TRBJ2-3 | - | TRBV10-3 | few | TGTGCCATCAGTGAGTCGTGGAGTGGGCAGGGGAATGTGGATACGCAGTATTTT | CAISESWSGQGNVDTQYF
TRBJ2-2 | TRBD1 | TRBV18 | - | TGTGCCAGGCCGGGACAGGGGGCTACCGGGGAGCTGTTTTTT | CARPGQGATGELFF
TRBJ2-7 | - | TRBV20-1 | - | TGCAGTGCTACCCAGGGCTACGAGCAGTACTTC | CSATQGYEQYF
TRBJ1-1 | TRBD1 | TRBV9 | once | TGTGCCAGCAGCTCATCCGGACAGGGGAACACTGAAGCTTTCTTT | CASSSSGQGNTEAFF
TRBJ1-6 | - | TRBV25-1 | - | TGTGCCAGCAGTGAATTCGCAGGGATATATAATTCACCCCTCCACTTT | CASSEFAGIYNSPLHF
TRBJ1-2 | TRBD1 | TRBV7-3 | medium-sized | TGTGCCAGCAGCTTAACCCGGACAGGGAGCTATGGCTACACCTTC | CASSLTRTGSYGYTF
TRBJ1-1 | - | TRBV11-2 | - | TGTGCCAGCAGCTCTCGACCAGGGGAGGAGACTGAAGCTTTCTTT | CASSSRPGEETEAFF
TRBJ1-2 | - | TRBV6-1 | - | TGTGCCAGCAGTGAAGGACGCGGATATGGCTACACCTTC | CASSEGRGYGYTF
TRBJ2-5 | - | TRBV7-2 | - | TGTGCCAGCAGCTCTTGGGACAAAGAGACCCAGTACTTC | CASSSWDKETQYF
TRBJ1-5 | - | TRBV27 | few | TGTGCCAGCAGTACTTTCCCTGGCAATCAGCCCCAGCATTTT | CASSTFPGNQPQHF
TRBJ2-7 | TRBD2 | TRBV10-3 | - | TGTGCCATCAGTGAGTCTCCTAGCGGGGGGGCCGAAGAGCAGTACTTC | CAISESPSGGAEEQYF
TRBJ2-1 | - | TRBV7-8 | - | TGTGCCAGCAGCTTACACGGTTTATATGAGCAGTTCTTC | CASSLHGLYEQFF
TRBJ2-7 | - | TRBV5-3 | - | TGTGCCAGAAGCCTTTACAGGACTTGGGGGAACGAGCAGTACTTC | CARSLYRTWGNEQYF
TRBJ1-3 | TRBD1 | TRBV7-7 | - | TGTGCTAGCAGCACAGCCGGGAGGACAGGGATAGGAAACACCATATATTTT | CASSTAGRTGIGNTIYF
TRBJ1-5 | TRBD1 | TRBV9 | - | TGTGCCAGCAGCAACCGACCAGGGGGCGCCCCCAATCAGCCCCAGCATTTT | CASSNRPGGAPNQPQHF
TRBJ2-3 | - | TRBV7-9 | once | TGTGCCAGTGATATGGGGTGGAATAGCACAGATACGCAGTATTTT | CASDMGWNSTDTQYF
TRBJ1-2 | - | TRBV7-8 | - | TGTGCCAGCAGCCCCCAAGGCGGGCCTTACGGCTACACCTTC | CASSPQGGPYGYTF
TRBJ2-5 | TRBD1 | TRBV9 | - | TGTGCCAGCAGCGCCCACCGGGACAGGGGGCAAGAGACCCAGTACTTC | CASSAHRDRGQETQYF
TRBJ2-5 | - | TRBV18 | - | TGTGCCAGCTCACTAAGGACGGACGAAGGGACCCAGTACTTC | CASSLRTDEGTQYF
TRBJ1-4 | TRBD1 | TRBV19 | - | TGTGCCAGTAGCCCGGACAGGGTGGTAGGAGCTAATGAAAAACTGTTTTTT | CASSPDRVVGANEKLFF
TRBJ2-5 | - | TRBV7-8 | - | TGTGCCAGCAGCCCACGTGGTCTAGCCCAAGAGACCCAGTACTTC | CASSPRGLAQETQYF
TRBJ2-7 | TRBD1 | TRBV29-1 | - | TGCAGCGTGAATCCAGGGGGTGGCTACGAGCAGTACTTC | CSVNPGGGYEQYF
TRBJ2-7 | TRBD2 | TRBV19 | - | TGTGCCTCATCCGGGACTAGTGGTTCCCATTACGAGCAGTACTTC | CASSGTSGSHYEQYF
TRBJ1-1 | TRBD1 | TRBV5-1 | - | TGCGCCAGCAGCCCCACCAAGACAGGGTGGACTGAAGCTTTCTTT | CASSPTKTGWTEAFF
TRBJ1-2 | TRBD1 | TRBV30 | few | TGTGCCTGGATTTTCGGGACAGCGGATGGCTACACCTTC | CAWIFGTADGYTF
TRBJ2-5 | - | TRBV29-1 | - | TGCAGCGTTGAAGATCGGCAGGGAAATCAAGAGACCCAGTACTTC | CSVEDRQGNQETQYF
TRBJ1-4 | - | TRBV18 | - | TGTGCCAGCTCACCCGACTTATCGTGGGGCGAATGGGATGAAAAACTGTTTTTT | CASSPDLSWGEWDEKLFF